These T cell receptor beta chains were read from a single sample in a study of regulatory T cells in long-lasting Graves disease. MiXCR, applied by TCRdb to the multiplex PCR reads, yields one record per CDR3 protein. The table lists 530,000 or so distinct CDR3 sequences, roughly a sixth of them singletons. The data were also submitted as part of a second study, on T cells in Graves' hyperthyroidism and ophthalmopathy.

The sample here was peripheral blood mononuclear cells (PBMCs), taken at new diagnosis, from a patient treated with antithyroid drugs. Receptor source: a man aged 18 to 29 with Graves disease. CDR3s include the opening cysteine and the closing phenylalanine or tryptophan. The order of the fields is CDR3 DNA, CDR3 protein, clone size, D gene, J gene, V gene. D genes are given only for firm matches. Expanded clones are given a class, and other clones once, few, many or no size at all.

TGTGCCAGCGGGGGGGCGAGAGACGAGCAGTACTTC	CASGGARDEQYF	-	-	TRBJ2-7	TRBV28
TGTGCCAGCAGAGGCCACCAAGCGGGAGAGGTCGGAGGTGAGCAGTTCTTC	CASRGHQAGEVGGEQFF	many	TRBD2	TRBJ2-1	TRBV12-3/TRBV12-4
TGTGCCAGCAGTTTTAGAGGAACGGCTAGCCTTGGCTACACCTTC	CASSFRGTASLGYTF	many	-	TRBJ1-2	TRBV28
TGTGCCAGCAGCTCCAGACTAGCGGGAGTTGGGGAGCTGTTTTTT	CASSSRLAGVGELFF	many	TRBD2	TRBJ2-2	TRBV7-9
TGTGCCAGCAGCTTAGATTGGACTCGCGACGAGCTGTTTTTT	CASSLDWTRDELFF	few	-	TRBJ2-2	TRBV11-2
TGTGCCAGCAGTATGCCGACATCCATAGCGGGAGGGGATACGCAGTATTTT	CASSMPTSIAGGDTQYF	few	TRBD2	TRBJ2-3	TRBV28
TGTGCCAGTAGTTACCGGACAGGGGCTTCTTCTGGAAACACCATATATTTT	CASSYRTGASSGNTIYF	-	TRBD1	TRBJ1-3	TRBV19
TGTGCCAGCAGTTTAGCAGGGGGCCTGGGTGAAAAACTGTTTTTT	CASSLAGGLGEKLFF	-	TRBD1	TRBJ1-4	TRBV27
TGTGCCAGCAGCAAAGACCACTGGGGGGGCACAGATACGCAGTATTTT	CASSKDHWGGTDTQYF	-	-	TRBJ2-3	TRBV9
TGTGCCAGCAGTCTAGATAACGGGGAGCTGTTTTTT	CASSLDNGELFF	few	-	TRBJ2-2	TRBV27
TGTGCCAGCAGCTTGACAGGGCCGAGCTCTGGAAACACCATATATTTT	CASSLTGPSSGNTIYF	many	TRBD1	TRBJ1-3	TRBV11-2
TGTGCCAGCAGCTTAGTTAGCGGGACCTTCACAGATACGCAGTATTTT	CASSLVSGTFTDTQYF	-	TRBD2	TRBJ2-3	TRBV7-9
TGTGCCAGCAGTCTCCGACTAGCGGGAGGACTGAACACCGGGGAGCTGTTTTTT	CASSLRLAGGLNTGELFF	many	TRBD2	TRBJ2-2	TRBV27
TGTGCCAGCAGTTTGATCCGGGCCAGGGGGTTGGCCACTGAAGCTTTCTTT	CASSLIRARGLATEAFF	-	TRBD1	TRBJ1-1	TRBV12-3/TRBV12-4
TGCGCCAGCAGCGAGACAGGGTACACGTCCTACGAGCAGTACTTC	CASSETGYTSYEQYF	few	TRBD1	TRBJ2-7	TRBV10-2
TGTGCCAGCAGCTCCGGGACCGCAGTCTTGGAGCAGTACTTC	CASSSGTAVLEQYF	many	-	TRBJ2-7	TRBV11-2
TGCGCCAGCAGCCTCCTAGCGAGAAGCTCCTACAATGAGCAGTTCTTC	CASSLLARSSYNEQFF	-	-	TRBJ2-1	TRBV5-1
TGTGCCAGCAGTTCCAGCGGGGAGGCCTACGAGCAGTACTTC	CASSSSGEAYEQYF	many	TRBD2	TRBJ2-7	TRBV6-5
TGTGCCAGCAGCTTAGAGGGACTAGCGGGGGCCCGAGAGACCCAGTACTTC	CASSLEGLAGARETQYF	many	TRBD2	TRBJ2-5	TRBV13
TGTGCCAGCAGCGAGGGGGGGGGGCTAGCGGGCTCCTACGAGCAGTACTTC	CASSEGGGLAGSYEQYF	-	TRBD2	TRBJ2-7	TRBV9